Following are 10 T cell receptor beta chains from one sample sequenced in a study of regulatory T cells in long-lasting Graves disease. This sample's time point: newly diagnosed GD, antithyroid drugs for less than 3 months. The TCR library was made from RNA that had been extracted from PBMCs in TRIzol. Researchers made TCR beta libraries by using iRepertoire HTBI primers and running Arm-PCR on CDR3 regions. TCRdb reanalysed the multiplex PCR reads using MiXCR and keeps one entry per CDR3 protein. In the table there are approximately 480,000 distinct CDR3 sequences, roughly 16% of which are singletons. These data also formed part of another study, on T cells in Graves' hyperthyroidism and ophthalmopathy.

The material was peripheral blood mononuclear cells (PBMCs), obtained at new diagnosis, from a patient treated with antithyroid drugs. The receptors were gathered from a man aged 35 to 55 with Graves disease.

Notes on this clonotype: A read error is possible here, since a much larger clone lies one base away. The rearrangement joins TRBV30 to TRBJ1-2, with D possibly being TRBD1 (6 bases). From germline, CDR1 is GTSNPN and CDR2 SVGIG (reference sequence). The CDR3 is made up of 12 amino acids. The ends were cut back, 1 base at V and 5 bases at J, with 8 bases in the middle. CDR3 amino acids: CAWSAGTYGYTF. The DNA of the CDR3 is TGTGCCTGGAGTGCAGGGACATATGGCTACACCTTC.

This clonotype was seen many times. The rearrangement joins TRBV12-3 or TRBV12-4 to TRBJ2-1, with 8 bases identical to TRBD2. J was trimmed by 8 bases and V by 5 bases; bases with no gene match: 8. The CDR3 is 14 amino acids. CDR3 in DNA: TGTGCCAGCAGTCCCGGGAGGGGAGGAGATGAGCAGTTCTTC. Residues: CASSPGRGGDEQFF.

Many counts were recorded for this clonotype. In nucleotides, the CDR3 is TGTGCCAGCAGCTGGGGGACAGCCTCCTACAATGAGCAGTTCTTC. The encoded protein is CASSWGTASYNEQFF. The chain has TRBV7-2 and TRBJ2-1, with 7 bases matching TRBD1. V lost 4 bases to trimming and J lost 0 bases; unmatched junction nucleotides: 3. This CDR3 is 15 amino acids long. Germline values: CDR1 SGHTA, CDR2 FQGNSA.

This clonotype showed up just a few times. This rearrangement joins TRBV29-1 to TRBJ1-1, with 9 bases lining up with TRBD1. Germline V gene lookup returns CDR1 SQVTM and CDR2 ANQGSEA. V lost 4 bases, J lost 11 bases, and 11 bases stayed unmatched. The CDR3 runs to 13 residues. In nucleotides, the CDR3 is TGCAGCGTTGTCGATACAGGGGGCCGGAGGGCTTTCTTT. Encoded protein: CSVVDTGGRRAFF.

The chain combines TRBV28 with TRBJ2-6; D is ambiguous. Germline assignment: CDR1 MDHEN and CDR2 SYDVKM. The CDR3 spans 16 residues. V shed 7 bases and J shed 0 bases, with 13 bases lying between them. As DNA, the CDR3 is TGTGCCAGCAAACCCCCCAGTCTCTCTGGGGCCAACGTCCTGACTTTC. Its protein product is CASKPPSLSGANVLTF.

The chain has TRBV6-1 and TRBJ2-7, with D hard to call. Trimming stripped 4 bases from V and 2 bases from J, with 6 bases between. The CDR3 extends over 12 amino acids. Germline CDR1 and CDR2: MNHNS and SASEGT. The CDR3 region is CASSVQTYEQYF. The CDR3 nucleotides are TGTGCCAGCAGTGTCCAGACCTACGAGCAGTACTTC.

This clonotype was observed many times. The chain uses TRBV12-3 or TRBV12-4 and TRBJ2-3; no clear D gene. The CDR3 consists of 15 residues. The V end was cut by 6 bases, the J end by 0 bases, with 13 bases between. CDR3 sequence reads: CASSPGSASTDTQYF. CDR3 nucleotides: TGTGCCAGCAGCCCCGGAAGCGCCAGCACAGATACGCAGTATTTT.

This rearrangement joins TRBV5-1 to TRBJ2-5; no clear D. The CDR3 is 14 amino acids. Trimming removed 1 base from V and 5 bases from J, with 12 bases in between. Germline V gene sequence: CDR1 SGHRS, CDR2 YFSETQ. In DNA form, the CDR3 reads TGCGCCAGCAGCTTGAGGACCTCCTCGGAGACCCAGTACTTC. Translation gives CASSLRTSSETQYF.

This clonotype was seen at least ten times. The chain is built from TRBV7-3 and TRBJ2-5; TRBD1 matches at 9 bases. From germline, CDR1 is SGHTA and CDR2 FQGTGA. The length of the CDR3 is 13 residues. The V and J ends lost 5 bases and 3 bases, in that order; junction bases with no gene match: 1. As DNA, the CDR3 is TGTGCCAGCAGCCGGGACAGGGAAGAGACCCAGTACTTC. This translates into CASSRDREETQYF.

This clonotype was observed a handful of times. The chain is built from TRBV7-8 and TRBJ2-2; D gene uncertain. CDR3 length: 14 amino acids. Germline CDR1 is SGHVS and CDR2 is FQNEAQ. The V end was cut by 7 bases, the J end by 2 bases, with 11 bases between. CDR3 bases: TGTGCCAGCACCCCTGTCCATAACACCGGGGAGCTGTTTTTT. As protein: CASTPVHNTGELFF. Full variable domain (rest looked up from reference TRBV7-8 and TRBJ2-2): GAGVSQSPRYKVAKRGQDVALRCDPISGHVSLFWYQQALGQGPEFLTYFQNEAQLDKSGLPSDRFFAERPEGSVSTLKIQRTQQEDSAVYLCASTPVHNTGELFFGEGSRLTVL.